The TCR beta chain under discussion was sequenced for a study of T cell responses to AZD1222 COVID-19 vaccine. The germline CDR1 and CDR2 sequences are MNHEY and SVGEGT. Trimming took 7 bases from V and 6 from J; bases not matched to a gene: 7. The CDR3 totals 14 residues. Sequencing was performed with immunoSEQ multiplex PCR; in TCRdb, only in-frame clones are kept and a portion is missing. The profile shows under 100,000 clones, approximately 89% of them singletons. This receptor was taken from an adult who received the AZD1222 COVID-19 vaccine. V is TRBV6-2 or TRBV6-3 and J is TRBJ1-5, with 9 bases aligning to TRBD1. The sample consisted of peripheral blood, taken 28 days after the second AZD1222 dose. The CDR3 bases are TGTGCCAGCACCCCGGACAGGGGCGGTCAGCCCCAGCATTTT. It translates to CASTPDRGGQPQHF.